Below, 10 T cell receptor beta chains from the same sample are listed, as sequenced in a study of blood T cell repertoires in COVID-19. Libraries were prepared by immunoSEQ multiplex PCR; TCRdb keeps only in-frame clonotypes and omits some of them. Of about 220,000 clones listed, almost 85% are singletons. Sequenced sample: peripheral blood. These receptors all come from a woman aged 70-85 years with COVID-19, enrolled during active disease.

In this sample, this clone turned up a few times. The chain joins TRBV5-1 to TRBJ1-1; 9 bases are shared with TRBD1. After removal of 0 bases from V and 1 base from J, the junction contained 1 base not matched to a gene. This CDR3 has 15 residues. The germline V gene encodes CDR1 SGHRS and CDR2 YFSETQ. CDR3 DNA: TGCGCCAGCAGCTTGGGGGACAGGGCGAACACTGAAGCTTTCTTT. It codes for CASSLGDRANTEAFF.

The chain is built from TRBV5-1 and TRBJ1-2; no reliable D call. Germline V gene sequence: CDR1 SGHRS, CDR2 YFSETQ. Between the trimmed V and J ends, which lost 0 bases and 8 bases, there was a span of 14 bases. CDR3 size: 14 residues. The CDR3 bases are TGCGCCAGCAGCTTGGGGGGTGACCCGGGAGGCTACACCTTC. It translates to CASSLGGDPGGYTF. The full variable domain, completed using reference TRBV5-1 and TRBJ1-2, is KAGVTQTPRYLIKTRGQQVTLSCSPISGHRSVSWYQQTPGQGLQFLFEYFSETQRNKGNFPGRFSGRQFSNSRSEMNVSTLELGDSALYLCASSLGGDPGGYTFGSGTRLTVV.

CDR3 DNA: TGTGCCAGCAGCGGGGGACTAGCCTACGAGCAGTACTTC. It translates to CASSGGLAYEQYF. V is TRBV5-4 and J is TRBJ2-7; 8 positions match TRBD2. The CDR3 covers 13 residues. V shed 4 bases, J shed 2 bases, and the junction held 2 bases outside the gene matches. The germline V gene encodes CDR1 SGHNT and CDR2 YYREEE (reference sequence).

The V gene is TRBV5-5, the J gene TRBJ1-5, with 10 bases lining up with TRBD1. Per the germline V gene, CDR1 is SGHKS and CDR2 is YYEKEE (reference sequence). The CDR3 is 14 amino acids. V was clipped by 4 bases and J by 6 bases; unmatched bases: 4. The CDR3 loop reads CASSVDRGLQPQHF. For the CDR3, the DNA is TGTGCCAGCAGCGTAGACAGGGGGCTTCAGCCCCAGCATTTT.

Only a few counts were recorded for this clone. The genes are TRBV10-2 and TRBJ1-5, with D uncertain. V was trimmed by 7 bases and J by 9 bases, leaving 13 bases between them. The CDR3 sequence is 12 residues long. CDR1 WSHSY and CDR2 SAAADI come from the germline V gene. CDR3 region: CASMAAPGPQHF. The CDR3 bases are TGCGCCAGCATGGCTGCACCTGGGCCCCAGCATTTT.

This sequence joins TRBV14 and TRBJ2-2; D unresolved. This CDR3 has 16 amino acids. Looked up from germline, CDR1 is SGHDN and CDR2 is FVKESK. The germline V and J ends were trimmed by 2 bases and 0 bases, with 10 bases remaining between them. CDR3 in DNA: TGTGCCAGCAGCCAATTCTTCGTCGCGAACACCGGGGAGCTGTTTTTT. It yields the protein CASSQFFVANTGELFF. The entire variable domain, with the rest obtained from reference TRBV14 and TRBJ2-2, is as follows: EAGVTQFPSHSVIEKGQTVTLRCDPISGHDNLYWYRRVMGKEIKFLLHFVKESKQDESGMPNNRFLAERTGGTYSTLKVQPAELEDSGVYFCASSQFFVANTGELFFGEGSRLTVL.

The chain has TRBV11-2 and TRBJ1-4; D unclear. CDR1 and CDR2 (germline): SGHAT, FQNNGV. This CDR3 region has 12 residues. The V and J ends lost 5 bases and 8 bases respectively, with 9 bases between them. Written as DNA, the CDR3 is TGTGCCAGCAGCAATTTTCGGGAAAAACTGTTTTTT. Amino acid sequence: CASSNFREKLFF.

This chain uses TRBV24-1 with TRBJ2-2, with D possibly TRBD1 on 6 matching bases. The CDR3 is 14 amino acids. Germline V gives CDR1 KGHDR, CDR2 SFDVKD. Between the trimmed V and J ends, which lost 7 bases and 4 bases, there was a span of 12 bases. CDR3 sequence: CATSRGQFTGELFF. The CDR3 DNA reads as TGTGCCACCAGCCGAGGACAGTTCACCGGGGAGCTGTTTTTT.

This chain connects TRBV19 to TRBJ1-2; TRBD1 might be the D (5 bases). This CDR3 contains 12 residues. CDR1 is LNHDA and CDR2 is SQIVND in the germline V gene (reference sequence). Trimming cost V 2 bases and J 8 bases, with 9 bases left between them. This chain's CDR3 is CASSITGRGYTF. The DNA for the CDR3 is TGTGCCAGTAGTATAACAGGCCGAGGCTACACCTTC.

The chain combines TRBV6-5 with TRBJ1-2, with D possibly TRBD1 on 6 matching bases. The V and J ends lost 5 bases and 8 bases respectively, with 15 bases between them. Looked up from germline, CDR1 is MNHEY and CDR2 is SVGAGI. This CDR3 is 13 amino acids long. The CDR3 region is CASSLNREGGYTF. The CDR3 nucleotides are TGTGCCAGCAGTCTAAACAGGGAGGGCGGCTACACCTTC.